The next 21 T cell receptor beta chains were all read from a single sample in a study of identical twins. TCRdb itself ran the 5' RACE reads through MiXCR, one entry per CDR3 protein. The table has about 530,000 distinct CDR3 sequences, approximately 20% seen once. This sample was shared with a second study, whose subject was yellow fever vaccine responses in identical twins.

Sample: CD4+ T cells sorted from blood. The source of these receptors is a young woman in good health.

The rearrangement uses TRBV7-3 and TRBJ2-1, with D maybe TRBD2 (6 bases). Per germline, CDR1 SGHTA and CDR2 FQGTGA. The CDR3 loop spans 15 amino acids. Trimming removed 1 base at V and 3 bases at J, with 10 bases between. The DNA for the CDR3 is TGTGCCAGCAGCTTAATACCCGGGAGCTACAATGAGCAGTTCTTC. Its protein product is CASSLIPGSYNEQFF. Complete variable domain (other parts from reference TRBV7-3 and TRBJ2-1): GAGVSQTPSNKVTEKGKYVELRCDPISGHTALYWYRQSLGQGPEFLIYFQGTGAADDSGLPNDRFFAVRPEGSVSTLKIQRTERGDSAVYLCASSLIPGSYNEQFFGPGTRLTVL.

The genes are TRBV28 and TRBJ2-7, with TRBD1 matching 7 bases. The CDR3 totals 13 residues. With V trimmed by 5 bases and J by 3 bases, 4 bases remained unmatched. From germline, CDR1 is MDHEN and CDR2 SYDVKM. CDR3 in amino acids: CASSITGDYEQYF. The CDR3 coding sequence is TGTGCCAGCAGTATCACAGGGGACTACGAGCAGTACTTC.

A few counts support this clonotype. This chain connects TRBV2 to TRBJ2-3, with a weak D call TRBD2 (5 bases). V was clipped by 7 bases and J by 0 bases, with 14 bases between them. Germline CDR1 is SNHLY and CDR2 is FYNNEI. CDR3 size: 15 residues. The CDR3 is CASTTEAMSTDTQYF. The CDR3 DNA reads TGTGCCAGCACCACGGAGGCGATGAGCACAGATACGCAGTATTTT.

There are a few counts of this clonotype. The chain's CDR3 is CASSLFTLVRETQYF. The DNA of the CDR3 is TGTGCCAGCAGCTTATTTACACTAGTTCGAGAGACCCAGTACTTC. The chain has TRBV7-9 and TRBJ2-5, with a weak D call TRBD2 (5 bases). The ends were cut back, 2 bases at V and 4 bases at J, with 14 bases in the middle. Per germline, CDR1 SEHNR and CDR2 FQNEAQ (reference sequence). The CDR3 is made up of 15 amino acids.

This clonotype was picked up a small number of times. The J gene is TRBJ2-7, the V gene TRBV28; D may be TRBD2 (5 bases). CDR1 and CDR2 from the germline V gene are MDHEN and SYDVKM. This CDR3 contains 15 residues. Deletions cut 6 bases from V and 0 bases from J, with 15 bases between. CDR3 amino acids: CASSTRGKPSYEQYF. The CDR3 DNA reads as TGTGCCAGCAGCACACGGGGAAAGCCCTCCTACGAGCAGTACTTC.

The V call is TRBV5-5, the J call TRBJ2-7; D unclear. The CDR3 sequence is 15 residues long. V was trimmed by 0 bases and J by 2 bases, leaving 12 bases between them. In germline, CDR1 is SGHKS, CDR2 YYEKEE (reference sequence). CDR3: CASSLGTLLTYEQYV. The CDR3 DNA is TGTGCCAGCAGCTTGGGTACTCTCCTAACCTACGAGCAGTACGTC.

The rearrangement joins TRBV5-1 to TRBJ1-2; D not resolved. Trimming took off 0 bases at V and 4 bases at J, with 7 bases between the two ends. CDR3 length equals 13 residues. CDR1 is SGHRS, CDR2 YFSETQ, per germline. CDR3 sequence reads: CASSLGTGYGYTF. The CDR3 bases are TGCGCCAGCAGCTTGGGTACGGGCTATGGCTACACCTTC. Full variable domain (outside the CDR3, taken from reference TRBV5-1 and TRBJ1-2): KAGVTQTPRYLIKTRGQQVTLSCSPISGHRSVSWYQQTPGQGLQFLFEYFSETQRNKGNFPGRFSGRQFSNSRSEMNVSTLELGDSALYLCASSLGTGYGYTFGSGTRLTVV.

This clonotype was counted between two and nine times. This chain joins TRBV20-1 and TRBJ2-1; no firm D call. V was pared by 4 bases and J by 1 base, with 23 bases between. This CDR3 has 18 residues. Germline CDR1 and CDR2: DFQATT and SNEGSKA (reference sequence). The CDR3 loop reads CSATRAPLRITSYNEQFF. In nucleotides, the CDR3 is TGCAGTGCTACCAGAGCGCCACTACGGATTACTTCCTACAATGAGCAGTTCTTC.

This clonotype was detected only a few times. The rearrangement joins TRBV7-3 to TRBJ1-1; TRBD1 is a possible D gene (6 bases). CDR3 length: 14 amino acids. The germline V and J ends were trimmed by 6 bases and 4 bases, with 15 bases remaining between them. Germline CDR1 and CDR2: SGHTA and FQGTGA. CDR3 sequence: CASRPQGGVTEAFF. The CDR3 DNA reads as TGTGCCAGCAGACCACAGGGAGGGGTCACTGAAGCTTTCTTT.

The chain recombines TRBV29-1 with TRBJ2-3; TRBD1 matches 7 bases. V gave up 2 bases and J gave up 1 base; unmatched junction bases: 6. Germline V gene sequence: CDR1 SQVTM, CDR2 ANQGSEA. The CDR3 spans 15 residues. The CDR3 DNA reads TGCAGCGTTGAACCTGGGACAGTGGGCACAGATACGCAGTATTTT. It encodes CSVEPGTVGTDTQYF.

Only a few counts were recorded for this clonotype. The CDR3 loop is CSALDLAGEVNEQFF. In DNA, the CDR3 is TGCAGTGCACTGGATCTAGCGGGAGAGGTCAATGAGCAGTTCTTC. V gene TRBV20-1 combines with J gene TRBJ2-1, with TRBD2 matching over 10 bases. V dropped 6 bases and J dropped 6; count of bases not matched to a gene: 11. The V gene's germline CDR1 is DFQATT and CDR2 SNEGSKA (reference sequence). This CDR3 region has 15 residues.

Only a few counts were recorded for this clonotype. The V gene is TRBV5-1, the J gene TRBJ2-1; 9 positions agree with TRBD1. Per the germline V gene, CDR1 is SGHRS and CDR2 is YFSETQ. With 8 bases clipped from V and 5 bases from J, the junction kept 11 bases outside the gene matches. This CDR3 comprises 15 residues. The CDR3 DNA follows: TGCGCCAGTAAGGGAGGACAGGGGATGGACAATGAGCAGTTCTTC. Protein product: CASKGGQGMDNEQFF.

The chain is built from TRBV7-3 and TRBJ2-3; 8 bases are a match to TRBD2. The CDR3 has 15 residues. Losses at the gene ends were 5 bases for V and 5 bases for J; bases not matched to a gene: 9. In germline, CDR1 is SGHTA, CDR2 FQGTGA. The CDR3, as DNA: TGTGCCAGCAGCCCCGGTTTTGCGGGAGGAGATACGCAGTATTTT. This sequence encodes CASSPGFAGGDTQYF.

The rearrangement joins TRBV10-3 to TRBJ2-7, with TRBD2 as a possible D gene (5 bases). This CDR3 spans 17 amino acids. The germline gives CDR1 ENHRY, CDR2 SYGVKD. V lost 3 bases and J lost 5, with 23 bases in between. DNA of the CDR3: TGTGCCATCAGTGACGGATCGCGGGCCAGATCTATGCACGAGCAGTACTTC. Encoded protein: CAISDGSRARSMHEQYF.

This clonotype came up a few times. The V gene is TRBV29-1, the J gene TRBJ2-7; TRBD2 is a possible D gene (5 bases). V was cut by 6 bases and J by 7 bases, with 13 bases left in between. CDR1 is SQVTM, CDR2 ANQGSEA, per germline. The CDR3 consists of 11 residues. The CDR3 is CSVGGLWEQYF. In DNA form, the CDR3 reads TGCAGCGTGGGTGGACTGTGGGAGCAGTACTTC.

The J gene is TRBJ1-1, the V gene TRBV7-9; D ambiguous. The germline CDR1 and CDR2 sequences are SEHNR and FQNEAQ (reference sequence). The length of the CDR3 is 15 residues. V lost 2 bases, J lost 0 bases, and 10 bases lay in between. The CDR3 here is CASSLSAQMNTEAFF. Here the CDR3 DNA reads TGTGCCAGCAGCTTATCGGCACAGATGAACACTGAAGCTTTCTTT.

This clonotype has just a few counts. This chain joins TRBV7-9 and TRBJ2-4; D possibly uses TRBD1 or TRBD2 (5 bases each). The CDR3 spans 15 residues. In germline, CDR1 is SEHNR, CDR2 FQNEAQ (reference sequence). V shed 5 bases and J shed 7 bases, with 18 bases lying between them. This CDR3 is CASSPVGGQRNIQYF. For the CDR3, the DNA is TGTGCCAGCAGCCCCGTTGGAGGACAACGGAACATTCAGTACTTC.

Many counts were recorded for this clonotype. The gene calls are TRBV7-9 and TRBJ2-3; 14 bases match TRBD2. J gave up 3 bases and V 10 bases, and 6 bases lay outside the gene matches. Per the germline V gene, CDR1 is SEHNR and CDR2 is FQNEAQ (reference sequence). The CDR3 totals 15 residues. CDR3 in DNA: TGTGCCATTCAGGGACTAGCGGGAGAAACAGATACGCAGTATTTT. It codes for CAIQGLAGETDTQYF.

The chain employs TRBV27 and TRBJ2-7; D call uncertain. Germline CDR1 MNHEY, CDR2 SMNVEV (reference sequence). The CDR3 consists of 16 residues. The V end lost 4 bases, the J end lost 6 bases, and 22 bases lay between the germline ends. The CDR3 nucleotides are TGTGCCAGCAGTTCAGCACTTGACTGGACCAGGAGCGAGCAGTACTTC. It specifies CASSSALDWTRSEQYF.

This clonotype was recorded a few times. V usage is TRBV12-3 or TRBV12-4 and J usage is TRBJ1-4; 10 bases are shared with TRBD1. The CDR3 has 14 residues. V was clipped by 5 bases and J by 7 bases; unmatched bases: 4. The CDR3 bases are TGTGCCAGCAGTAACCGGGACAGGGGTGAAAAACTGTTTTTT. Amino acids: CASSNRDRGEKLFF.

This clonotype was seen more than once but under ten times. The CDR3 nucleotides read TGTGCCACCAGTGCCGAGGGGCTGACGAACACCGGGGAGCTGTTTTTT. Translation gives CATSAEGLTNTGELFF. This chain joins TRBV24-1 and TRBJ2-2; D possibly uses TRBD1 or TRBD2 (5 bases each). V was shortened by 5 bases and J by 0 bases, with 12 bases between the two germline ends. Germline V gene sequence: CDR1 KGHDR, CDR2 SFDVKD. The CDR3 covers 16 residues.